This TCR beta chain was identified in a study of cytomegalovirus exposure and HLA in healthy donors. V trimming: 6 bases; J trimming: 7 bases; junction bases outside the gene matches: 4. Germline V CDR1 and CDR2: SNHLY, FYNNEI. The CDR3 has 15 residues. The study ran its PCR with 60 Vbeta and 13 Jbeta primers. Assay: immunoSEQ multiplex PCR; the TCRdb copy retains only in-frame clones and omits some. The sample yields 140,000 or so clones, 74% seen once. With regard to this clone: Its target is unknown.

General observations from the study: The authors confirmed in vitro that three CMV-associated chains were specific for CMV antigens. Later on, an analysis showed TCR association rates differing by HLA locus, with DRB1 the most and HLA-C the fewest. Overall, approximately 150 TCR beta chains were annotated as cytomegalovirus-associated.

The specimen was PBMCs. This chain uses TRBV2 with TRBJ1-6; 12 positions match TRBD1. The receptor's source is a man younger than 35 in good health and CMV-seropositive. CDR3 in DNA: TGTGCCAGCAGCGGGACAGGGGGCGAAAATTCACCCCTCCACTTT. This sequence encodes CASSGTGGENSPLHF.